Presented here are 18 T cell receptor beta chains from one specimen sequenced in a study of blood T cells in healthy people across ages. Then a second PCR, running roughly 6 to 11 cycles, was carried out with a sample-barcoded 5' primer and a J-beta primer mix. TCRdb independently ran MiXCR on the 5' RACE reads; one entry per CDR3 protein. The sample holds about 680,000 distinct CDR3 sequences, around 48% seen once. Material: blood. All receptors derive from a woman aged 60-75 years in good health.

CDR3 DNA: TGCGCCAGCAGCGCTCTTGGCGGGGTGGGCTACGAGCAGTACTTC. This sequence encodes CASSALGGVGYEQYF. This chain joins TRBV5-1 and TRBJ2-7; tentatively, D is TRBD2 (6 bases). This CDR3 region has 15 residues. V gave up 4 bases and J gave up 3 bases, with 17 bases separating them. Per germline, CDR1 SGHRS and CDR2 YFSETQ.

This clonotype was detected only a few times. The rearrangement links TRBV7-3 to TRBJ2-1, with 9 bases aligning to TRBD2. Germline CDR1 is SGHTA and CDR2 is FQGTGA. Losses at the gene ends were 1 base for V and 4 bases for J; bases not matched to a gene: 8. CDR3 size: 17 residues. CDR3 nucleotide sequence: TGTGCCAGCAGCTTAATGTCCTTGACTAGCGGTTACAATGAGCAGTTCTTC. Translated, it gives CASSLMSLTSGYNEQFF.

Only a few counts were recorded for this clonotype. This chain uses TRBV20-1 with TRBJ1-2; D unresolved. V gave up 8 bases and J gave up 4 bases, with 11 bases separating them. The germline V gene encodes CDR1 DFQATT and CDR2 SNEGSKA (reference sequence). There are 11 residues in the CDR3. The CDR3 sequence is CSPGRVYGYTF. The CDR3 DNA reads TGCAGTCCCGGACGGGTCTATGGCTACACCTTC.

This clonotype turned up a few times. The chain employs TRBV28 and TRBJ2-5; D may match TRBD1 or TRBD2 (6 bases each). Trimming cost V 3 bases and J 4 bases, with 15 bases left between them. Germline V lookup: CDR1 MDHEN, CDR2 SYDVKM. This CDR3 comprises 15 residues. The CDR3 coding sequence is TGTGCCAGCAGTTTGAGGCAGGGGAGGTCAGAGACCCAGTACTTC. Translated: CASSLRQGRSETQYF.

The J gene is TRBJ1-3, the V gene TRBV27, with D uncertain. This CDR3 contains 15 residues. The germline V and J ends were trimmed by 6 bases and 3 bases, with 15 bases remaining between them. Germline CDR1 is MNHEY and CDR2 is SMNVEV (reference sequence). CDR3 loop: CASSSDAGFGNTIYF. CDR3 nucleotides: TGTGCCAGCAGCTCGGATGCTGGATTTGGAAACACCATATATTTT.

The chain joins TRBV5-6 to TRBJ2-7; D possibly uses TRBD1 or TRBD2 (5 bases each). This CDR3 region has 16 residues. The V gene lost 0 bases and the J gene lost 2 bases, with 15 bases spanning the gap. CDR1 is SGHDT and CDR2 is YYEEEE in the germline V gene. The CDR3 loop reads CASSLGLGMGAYEQYF. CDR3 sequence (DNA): TGTGCCAGCAGCTTGGGTTTAGGGATGGGGGCCTACGAGCAGTACTTC.

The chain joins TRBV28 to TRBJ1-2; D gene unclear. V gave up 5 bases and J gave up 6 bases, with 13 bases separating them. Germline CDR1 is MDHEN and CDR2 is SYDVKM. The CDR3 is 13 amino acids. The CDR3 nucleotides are TGTGCCAGCAGTGTAAGAGCATCGGATGGCTACACCTTC. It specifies CASSVRASDGYTF.

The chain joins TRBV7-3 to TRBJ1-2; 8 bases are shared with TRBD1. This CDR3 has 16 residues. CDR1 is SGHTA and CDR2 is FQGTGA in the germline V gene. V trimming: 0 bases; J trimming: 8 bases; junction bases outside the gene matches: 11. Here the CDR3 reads CASSLTGTGSGVGYTF. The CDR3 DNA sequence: TGTGCCAGCAGCTTAACCGGGACAGGATCGGGGGTAGGCTACACCTTC.

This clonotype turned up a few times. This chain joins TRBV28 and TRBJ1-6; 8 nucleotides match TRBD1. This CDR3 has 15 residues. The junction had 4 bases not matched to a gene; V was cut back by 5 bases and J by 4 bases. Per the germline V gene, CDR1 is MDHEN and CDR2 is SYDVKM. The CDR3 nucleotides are TGTGCCAGCAGTCCACGACAGGGGTATAATTCACCCCTCCACTTT. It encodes CASSPRQGYNSPLHF.

This CDR3 is CASSDRLAGDNEQFF. The CDR3 nucleotides read TGTGCCAGCAGCGACCGACTAGCGGGAGACAATGAGCAGTTCTTC. The V call is TRBV11-1, the J call TRBJ2-1; TRBD2 aligns across 12 bases. CDR3 size: 15 residues. V was clipped by 5 bases and J by 5 bases; unmatched bases: 4. From germline, CDR1 is SGHAT and CDR2 FQDESV (reference sequence).

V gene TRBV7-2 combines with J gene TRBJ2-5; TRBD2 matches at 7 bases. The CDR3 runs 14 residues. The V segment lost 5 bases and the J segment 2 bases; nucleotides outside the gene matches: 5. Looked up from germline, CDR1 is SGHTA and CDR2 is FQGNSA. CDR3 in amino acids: CASSPGRVQETQYF. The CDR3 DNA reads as TGTGCCAGCAGCCCGGGGAGGGTACAAGAGACCCAGTACTTC.

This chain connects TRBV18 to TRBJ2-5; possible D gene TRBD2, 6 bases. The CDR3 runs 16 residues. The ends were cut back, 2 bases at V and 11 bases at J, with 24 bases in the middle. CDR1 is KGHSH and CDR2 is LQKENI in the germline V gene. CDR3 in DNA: TGTGCCAGCTCACCAATGGTAGCGGATTATAACAATGAGCAGTACTTC. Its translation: CASSPMVADYNNEQYF.

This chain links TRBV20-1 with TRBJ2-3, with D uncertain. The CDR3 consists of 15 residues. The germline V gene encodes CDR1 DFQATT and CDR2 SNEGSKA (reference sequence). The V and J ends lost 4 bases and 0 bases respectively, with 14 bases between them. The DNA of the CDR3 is TGCAGTGCTATTCCCAGGATCCTTAGCACAGATACGCAGTATTTT. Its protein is CSAIPRILSTDTQYF.

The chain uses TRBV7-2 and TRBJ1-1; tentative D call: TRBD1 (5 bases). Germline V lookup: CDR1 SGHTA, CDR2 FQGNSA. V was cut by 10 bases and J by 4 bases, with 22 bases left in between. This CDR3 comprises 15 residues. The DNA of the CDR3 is TGTGCCACCAGTCCCCCGGGGAACAGGAGCACTGAAGCTTTCTTT. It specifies CATSPPGNRSTEAFF.

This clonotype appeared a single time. CDR3 loop: CASSRREKPYEQYF. Written as DNA, the CDR3 is TGTGCCAGTAGCCGGCGGGAAAAACCCTACGAGCAGTACTTC. This chain joins TRBV19 and TRBJ2-7; maybe TRBD2 (6 bases). Per the germline V gene, CDR1 is LNHDA and CDR2 is SQIVND (reference sequence). The CDR3 runs to 14 residues. V lost 6 bases and J lost 2, with 14 bases in between.

The CDR3 reads CASSYNRVGEQYF. CDR3 nucleotide sequence: TGTGCCAGCAGCTATAACAGGGTCGGCGAGCAGTACTTC. The V gene is TRBV6-5, the J gene TRBJ2-5; possible D gene TRBD1, 6 bases. The J call could be wrong; TRBJ2-7 is a better fit for the DNA end. The CDR3 spans 13 residues. CDR1 is MNHEY, CDR2 SVGAGI, per germline.

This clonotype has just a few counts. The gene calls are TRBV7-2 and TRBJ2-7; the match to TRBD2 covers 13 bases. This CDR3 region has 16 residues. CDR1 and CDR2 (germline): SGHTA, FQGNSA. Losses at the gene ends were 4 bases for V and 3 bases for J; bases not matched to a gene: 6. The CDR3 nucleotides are TGTGCCAGCAGCTATGGACTAGCGGGAGAGGTCTACGAGCAGTACTTC. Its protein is CASSYGLAGEVYEQYF.

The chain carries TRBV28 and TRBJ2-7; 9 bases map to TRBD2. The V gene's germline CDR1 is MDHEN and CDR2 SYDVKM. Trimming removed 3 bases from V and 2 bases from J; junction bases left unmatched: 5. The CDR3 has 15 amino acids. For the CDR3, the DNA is TGTGCCAGCAGTTTTGGCGGGAGGGGCGCCTACGAGCAGTACTTC. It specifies CASSFGGRGAYEQYF.